The 13 T cell receptor beta chains below come from one sample, sequenced in a study of response to subunit inactivated influenza vaccine (dated by TCRdb to 2016 to 2018). The library was prepared using RT-PCR. These reads were obtained on an Illumina HiSeq 2500. TCRdb took the public reads, trimmed them with fastp at Q25, ran MiXCR for clone calling and kept in-frame beta chains. Each CDR3 protein appears once, grouped with its most common genes and DNA. In all, the sample holds 400,000 to 550,000 distinct CDR3 sequences, and about 25% of those were seen once. About 1.9% of the sample is in the top ten clones. Here the sequenced sample was CD4+ T cells sorted from PBMCs, taken about 5 days after vaccination. The source of these receptors is a man aged 50 to 59 who received an inactivated influenza vaccine. Donor details come from another sample of the same person, matched by shared clones.

This clonotype was recorded a few times. This chain uses TRBV6-2 or TRBV6-3 with TRBJ1-1; D is possibly TRBD1 (5 bases). This CDR3 region has 13 residues. The germline V gene has CDR1 MNHEY and CDR2 SVGEGT. V dropped 1 base and J dropped 4 bases, with 7 bases sitting between them. CDR3 loop: CASSYFGGTEAFF. Written as DNA, the CDR3 is TGTGCCAGCAGTTACTTCGGGGGCACTGAAGCTTTCTTT.

This clonotype was counted between two and nine times. The chain couples TRBV5-5 to TRBJ1-2; D remains ambiguous. CDR1 and CDR2 (germline): SGHKS, YYEKEE (reference sequence). This CDR3 has 14 amino acids. Deletions cut 0 bases from V and 8 bases from J, with 14 bases between. CDR3 residues: CASSLGGIESGYTF. CDR3 bases: TGTGCCAGCAGCTTGGGAGGAATTGAGTCGGGCTACACCTTC.

A few counts support this clonotype. The rearrangement joins TRBV4-2 to TRBJ1-4; D is possibly TRBD1 (5 bases). V was shortened by 1 base and J by 3 bases, with 12 bases between the two germline ends. Germline lookup yields CDR1 LGHNA and CDR2 YNFKEQ. The CDR3 consists of 16 residues. The CDR3 DNA reads TGTGCCAGCAGCCAAGGTTGGGACGGACCTAATGAAAAACTGTTTTTT. It encodes CASSQGWDGPNEKLFF.

This clonotype was seen a handful of times. V is TRBV2 and J is TRBJ1-2, with TRBD1 identical over 8 bases. The V gene end was trimmed by 4 bases and the J gene end by 1 base; junction bases not matched to a gene: 2. Per germline, CDR1 SNHLY and CDR2 FYNNEI. This CDR3 spans 14 amino acids. CDR3 nucleotides: TGTGCCAGCAGTGGACAGGGGATTAACTATGGCTACACCTTC. Encoded protein: CASSGQGINYGYTF. Together with reference TRBV2 and TRBJ1-2, the CDR3 gives the full variable domain: EPEVTQTPSHQVTQMGQEVILRCVPISNHLYFYWYRQILGQKVEFLVSFYNNEISEKSEIFDDQFSVERPDGSNFTLKIRSTKLEDSAMYFCASSGQGINYGYTFGSGTRLTVV.

This clonotype was observed a handful of times. This chain links TRBV20-1 with TRBJ2-3; D gene ambiguous. Germline V gene lookup returns CDR1 DFQATT and CDR2 SNEGSKA (reference sequence). This CDR3 comprises 11 residues. Trimming stripped 4 bases from V and 4 bases from J, with 6 bases between. Here the CDR3 reads CSAIASDTQYF. The DNA for the CDR3 is TGCAGTGCTATCGCTTCAGATACGCAGTATTTT.

The chain has TRBV7-9 and TRBJ1-5; tentative D call: TRBD1 (5 bases). CDR1 and CDR2 (germline): SEHNR, FQNEAQ (reference sequence). Trimming left V 5 bases short and J 5 bases short, with 7 bases between. The CDR3 sequence is 12 residues long. Here the CDR3 reads CASSKGDQPQHF. CDR3 sequence (DNA): TGTGCCAGCAGCAAAGGGGATCAGCCCCAGCATTTT.

This clonotype was counted between two and nine times. The CDR3 spells CSARGQSNQPQHF. DNA of the CDR3: TGCAGTGCTAGGGGCCAGAGCAATCAGCCCCAGCATTTT. This sequence joins TRBV20-1 and TRBJ1-5; D gene uncertain. Germline-derived CDR1 and CDR2 are DFQATT and SNEGSKA (reference sequence). This CDR3 region has 13 residues. Trimming pared 3 bases from V and 1 base from J, leaving 7 bases between.

In this sample, this clonotype turned up a few times. V and J are TRBV5-1 and TRBJ2-1; D gene ambiguous. There are 12 residues in the CDR3. The ends were cut back, 3 bases at V and 6 bases at J, with 7 bases in the middle. CDR1 and CDR2 from the germline V gene are SGHRS and YFSETQ. The CDR3 reads CASSSGPNEQFF. The DNA for the CDR3 is TGCGCCAGCAGCTCCGGCCCCAATGAGCAGTTCTTC.

This chain connects TRBV30 to TRBJ2-1, with TRBD1 matching over 8 bases. Germline V gene sequence: CDR1 GTSNPN, CDR2 SVGIG (reference sequence). After removal of 3 bases from V and 7 bases from J, the junction contained 14 bases not matched to a gene. The CDR3 is 16 residues long. As DNA, the CDR3 is TGTGCCTGGAGGCGGTTGGGAACAGGGGGTAAAAATGAGCAGTTCTTC. Encoded protein: CAWRRLGTGGKNEQFF.

This chain links TRBV20-1 with TRBJ2-2, with TRBD2 matching 8 bases. The CDR3 loop spans 15 amino acids. V lost 5 bases, J lost 4 bases, and 9 bases stayed unmatched. The germline V gene encodes CDR1 DFQATT and CDR2 SNEGSKA (reference sequence). The CDR3 protein is CSADLGSGGTGELFF. CDR3 in DNA: TGCAGTGCTGACCTGGGGAGCGGGGGCACCGGGGAGCTGTTTTTT.

This clonotype has only a few counts. The V gene is TRBV28, the J gene TRBJ2-3; D remains unclear. CDR1 and CDR2 (germline): MDHEN, SYDVKM. CDR3 length equals 13 residues. V shed 6 bases and J shed 0 bases, with 7 bases lying between them. DNA of the CDR3: TGTGCCAGCAGAAACGACAGCACAGATACGCAGTATTTT. It codes for CASRNDSTDTQYF.

The V gene is TRBV12-3 or TRBV12-4, the J gene TRBJ1-1, with D possibly matching TRBD1 (6 bases). Trimming cost V 5 bases and J 4 bases, with 14 bases left between them. The CDR3 spans 14 residues. CDR3 protein: CASSPQGGITEAFF. The CDR3 DNA follows: TGTGCCAGCAGTCCACAGGGCGGTATCACTGAAGCTTTCTTT.

The sample holds a few counts of this clonotype. The V call is TRBV29-1, the J call TRBJ2-5; 8 bases match TRBD2. CDR3 length equals 16 residues. The germline V gene encodes CDR1 SQVTM and CDR2 ANQGSEA. V lost 4 bases and J lost 5; bases outside the gene matches: 15. The CDR3 region has the DNA TGCAGCGTTGGTGGTCGGAGCGGGGGCGCCGGGGAGACCCAGTACTTC. This codes for CSVGGRSGGAGETQYF.